Below, 26 T cell receptor beta chains from the same sample are listed, as sequenced in a study of T cells in localized non-small cell lung cancer. Assay used: immunoSEQ multiplex PCR; TCRdb lists only in-frame clones, some missing. The sample contains about 31,000 clones, approximately 86% of which appear only once. The source was peripheral blood mononuclear cells, collected before any cancer treatment. The receptor source for this set is a woman aged 35 to 70 with stage III lung adenocarcinoma.

This clone was seen just once. V is TRBV7-2 and J is TRBJ1-2; a weak D match, TRBD1 (5 bases). CDR3 length: 13 amino acids. V dropped 1 base and J dropped 4 bases, with 7 bases sitting between them. Per the germline V gene, CDR1 is SGHTA and CDR2 is FQGNSA. The chain's CDR3 is CASSLGQIYGYTF. Here the CDR3 DNA reads TGTGCCAGCAGCTTAGGACAGATCTATGGCTACACCTTC. Using reference TRBV7-2 and TRBJ1-2 for the parts outside the CDR3, the full variable domain is GAGVSQSPSNKVTEKGKDVELRCDPISGHTALYWYRQSLGQGLEFLIYFQGNSAPDKSGLPSDRFSAERTGGSVSTLTIQRTQQEDSAVYLCASSLGQIYGYTFGSGTRLTVV.

V and J are TRBV5-1 and TRBJ1-6; TRBD1 aligns across 8 bases. J gave up 7 bases and V 6 bases, and 6 bases lay outside the gene matches. The CDR3 has 14 amino acids. Germline-derived CDR1 and CDR2 are SGHRS and YFSETQ. In DNA, the CDR3 is TGCGCCAGCAACCTCGGACAGGGCAATTCACCCCTCCACTTT. This encodes CASNLGQGNSPLHF.

V usage is TRBV11-2 and J usage is TRBJ2-1; D gene uncertain. This CDR3 spans 12 amino acids. Deletions cut 8 bases from V and 0 bases from J, with 5 bases between. Germline V gene data show CDR1 as SGHAT and CDR2 as FQNNGV. CDR3 sequence (DNA): TGTGCCAGCGGCAGCTCCTACAATGAGCAGTTCTTC. Protein sequence: CASGSSYNEQFF.

This chain connects TRBV10-3 to TRBJ2-1; 9 nucleotides line up with TRBD2. This CDR3 is 16 amino acids long. After removal of 10 bases from V and 4 bases from J, the junction contained 14 bases not matched to a gene. CDR1 is ENHRY, CDR2 SYGVKD, per germline. CDR3 sequence reads: CATLTAGGKGYNEQFF. CDR3 sequence (DNA): TGTGCCACCCTTACGGCGGGAGGGAAGGGTTACAATGAGCAGTTCTTC.

The chain couples TRBV7-3 to TRBJ2-1, with 9 bases aligning to TRBD2. After removal of 3 bases from V and 5 bases from J, the junction contained 8 bases not matched to a gene. The germline gives CDR1 SGHTA, CDR2 FQGTGA. The CDR3 contains 16 residues. This chain's CDR3 is CASSFTTSGPHNEQFF. CDR3 sequence (DNA): TGTGCCAGCAGCTTTACGACTAGCGGACCTCACAATGAGCAGTTCTTC.

As for this clone: Other nucleotide sequences from this sample produce the same CDR3. The CDR3 DNA is TGTGCCAGCACGTTTACTAGCGGGAGCACTGAGCAGTTCTTC. Its protein is CASTFTSGSTEQFF. The chain combines TRBV6-5 with TRBJ2-1, with 11 bases aligning to TRBD2. Per the germline V gene, CDR1 is MNHEY and CDR2 is SVGAGI. The CDR3 spans 14 residues. The V segment lost 7 bases and the J segment 9 bases; nucleotides outside the gene matches: 8.

The rearrangement joins TRBV4-2 to TRBJ2-7; D is possibly TRBD1 (5 bases). The CDR3 has 13 residues. Germline CDR1 and CDR2: LGHNA and YNFKEQ. The V and J ends lost 3 bases and 6 bases respectively, with 12 bases between them. CDR3: CASSQPGFVEQYF. CDR3 nucleotides: TGTGCCAGCAGCCAGCCAGGGTTTGTCGAGCAGTACTTC.

This clone was picked up one time. This chain joins TRBV18 and TRBJ2-7, with TRBD1 identical over 9 bases. After removal of 6 bases from V and 4 bases from J, the junction contained 7 bases not matched to a gene. Germline CDR1 KGHSH, CDR2 LQKENI. CDR3 size: 14 residues. The CDR3 nucleotides read TGTGCCAGCTCCCCGACAGGGGGAGCTTACGAGCAGTACTTC. Protein sequence: CASSPTGGAYEQYF.

The chain joins TRBV28 to TRBJ2-5; D is uncertain. Germline loops: CDR1 MDHEN, CDR2 SYDVKM. Trimming shortened V by 3 bases and J by 7 bases, and 6 bases separated the two germline ends. CDR3 length: 11 amino acids. CDR3 loop: CASSLPGTQYF. DNA of the CDR3: TGTGCCAGCAGTTTGCCAGGGACCCAGTACTTC.

There are a few counts of this clone. The chain couples TRBV5-4 to TRBJ2-7; 8 nucleotides agree with TRBD1. With 4 bases clipped from V and 7 bases from J, the junction kept 13 bases outside the gene matches. Germline V gene data show CDR1 as SGHNT and CDR2 as YYREEE (reference sequence). The CDR3 has 15 amino acids. The CDR3 DNA is TGTGCCAGCAGCCGGGTCGGACAGGGTATAGGGGAGCAGTACTTC. Translation gives CASSRVGQGIGEQYF. Complete variable domain (other parts from reference TRBV5-4 and TRBJ2-7): ETGVTQSPTHLIKTRGQQVTLRCSSQSGHNTVSWYQQALGQGPQFIFQYYREEENGRGNFPPRFSGLQFPNYSSELNVNALELDDSALYLCASSRVGQGIGEQYFGPGTRLTVT.

This chain connects TRBV9 to TRBJ2-1; the D is unclear. Trimming took 5 bases from V and 4 from J, leaving 4 bases between them. This CDR3 has 11 residues. Per the germline V gene, CDR1 is SGDLS and CDR2 is YYNGEE. CDR3 nucleotides: TGTGCCAGCAGTCGATACAATGAGCAGTTCTTC. Translating gives CASSRYNEQFF.

The chain carries TRBV30 and TRBJ2-1, with 10 bases identical to TRBD1. Looked up from germline, CDR1 is GTSNPN and CDR2 is SVGIG (reference sequence). With V trimmed by 4 bases and J by 9 bases, 6 bases remained unmatched. CDR3 length: 13 amino acids. The CDR3 nucleotides read TGTGCCTGGACCGGGACAGGGGTAGGTGAGCAGTTCTTC. This sequence encodes CAWTGTGVGEQFF.

This chain connects TRBV5-8 to TRBJ2-7; the D is unclear. The CDR3 spans 13 residues. Germline CDR1 reads SGHTS; CDR2 reads YDEGEE. Trimming pared 5 bases from V and 2 bases from J, leaving 11 bases between. The CDR3 sequence: CASSFGWTYEQYF. The CDR3 nucleotides are TGTGCCAGCAGTTTCGGATGGACCTACGAGCAGTACTTC.

The chain uses TRBV27 and TRBJ2-1, with 8 bases that match TRBD2. V trimming: 4 bases; J trimming: 7 bases; junction bases outside the gene matches: 12. This CDR3 has 16 residues. Germline CDR1 reads MNHEY; CDR2 reads SMNVEV (reference sequence). CDR3 DNA: TGTGCCAGCAGTTCCCCCTTAGCGGGGAGGTTAAATGAGCAGTTCTTC. Its translation: CASSSPLAGRLNEQFF.

This rearrangement joins TRBV18 to TRBJ2-3, with D possibly being TRBD2 (6 bases). There are 16 residues in the CDR3. CDR1 and CDR2 (germline): KGHSH, LQKENI. V shed 1 base and J shed 0 bases, with 11 bases lying between them. In nucleotides, the CDR3 is TGTGCCAGCTCACCACTAGGTCTAGCGAGCACAGATACGCAGTATTTT. Encoded protein: CASSPLGLASTDTQYF.

V and J are TRBV29-1 and TRBJ1-2; D is unclear. The CDR3 loop spans 10 amino acids. In germline, CDR1 is SQVTM, CDR2 ANQGSEA. V gave up 6 bases and J gave up 8 bases, with 10 bases separating them. The CDR3 DNA reads as TGCAGCGTACTTTCTGGGGGCTACACCTTC. This translates into CSVLSGGYTF.

This clone turned up a few times. The V and J genes are TRBV29-1 and TRBJ1-1, with D uncertain. This CDR3 is built from 15 residues. V shed 0 bases and J shed 0 bases, with 11 bases lying between them. Germline loops: CDR1 SQVTM, CDR2 ANQGSEA. DNA for the CDR3: TGCAGCGTTGAAGATCATGGTCCTTTGAACACTGAAGCTTTCTTT. This codes for CSVEDHGPLNTEAFF.

Comments on this clone: At one end the junction does not follow the germline gene, possibly because of a read error. This rearrangement joins TRBV4-1 to TRBJ2-1; a possible D gene is TRBD2 (6 bases). This CDR3 has 13 amino acids. The germline V gene encodes CDR1 MGHRA and CDR2 YSYEKL. CDR3 nucleotides: TGCGCCAGCAGCCCGGGACTTGGGGATGAGCGGTTCTTC. Translating it yields CASSPGLGDERFF.

V gene TRBV28 combines with J gene TRBJ2-6, with D perhaps matching TRBD1 (6 bases). Germline-derived CDR1 and CDR2 are MDHEN and SYDVKM. This CDR3 contains 16 residues. Trimming stripped 5 bases from V and 9 bases from J, with 20 bases between. The CDR3 here is CASSHLGAGEVNVLTF. The CDR3 coding sequence is TGTGCCAGCAGTCACCTTGGGGCAGGGGAAGTCAACGTCCTGACTTTC. Full variable domain (outside the CDR3, taken from reference TRBV28 and TRBJ2-6): DVKVTQSSRYLVKRTGEKVFLECVQDMDHENMFWYRQDPGLGLRLIYFSYDVKMKEKGDIPEGYSVSREKKERFSLILESASTNQTSMYLCASSHLGAGEVNVLTFGAGSRLTVL.

This clone was found a few times. V usage is TRBV30 and J usage is TRBJ1-1; 7 nucleotides line up with TRBD1. The CDR3 has 14 amino acids. V lost 4 bases to trimming and J lost 5 bases; unmatched junction nucleotides: 10. CDR1 GTSNPN and CDR2 SVGIG come from the germline V gene (reference sequence). The CDR3 nucleotides are TGTGCCTGGACCGAAACAGGGGTGGGGACTGAAGCTTTCTTT. Translation gives CAWTETGVGTEAFF.

V is TRBV28 and J is TRBJ1-1; D ambiguous. Looked up from germline, CDR1 is MDHEN and CDR2 is SYDVKM. The CDR3 sequence is 15 residues long. V lost 7 bases and J 0 bases, leaving 15 bases between the germline ends. In nucleotides, the CDR3 is TGTGCCAGCACCACCCGGGGAGATTTGAACACTGAAGCTTTCTTT. It encodes CASTTRGDLNTEAFF.

DNA for the CDR3: TGTGCCAGTAGTATAGCCGCACCGGGACGAAACTATGGCTACACCTTC. The encoded protein is CASSIAAPGRNYGYTF. The rearrangement uses TRBV19 and TRBJ1-2, with D perhaps matching TRBD1 (5 bases). Trimming left V 1 base short and J 2 bases short, with 14 bases between. Per the germline V gene, CDR1 is LNHDA and CDR2 is SQIVND (reference sequence). This CDR3 is built from 16 residues.

The chain combines TRBV7-3 with TRBJ1-5; D gene unclear. The CDR3 sequence is 13 residues long. The V and J ends lost 5 bases and 4 bases respectively, with 9 bases between them. The V gene's germline CDR1 is SGHTA and CDR2 FQGTGA. In nucleotides, the CDR3 is TGTGCCAGCAGCCGAGATGGTAATCAGCCCCAGCATTTT. Protein product: CASSRDGNQPQHF.

The chain employs TRBV7-2 and TRBJ2-3; 7 nucleotides match TRBD2. This CDR3 spans 14 amino acids. The germline V gene encodes CDR1 SGHTA and CDR2 FQGNSA. V was pared by 9 bases and J by 1 base, with 7 bases of the junction left unmatched. The DNA of the CDR3 is TGTGCCAGTACGGGGCTAGCGGGCACAGATACGCAGTATTTT. Amino acids: CASTGLAGTDTQYF.

The chain joins TRBV6-1 to TRBJ2-6; D unclear. Germline CDR1 is MNHNS and CDR2 is SASEGT. The CDR3 is 15 amino acids. V gave up 7 bases and J gave up 0 bases, with 10 bases separating them. The CDR3 spells CASTPQSSGANVLTF. The CDR3, as DNA: TGTGCCAGCACCCCACAGAGCTCTGGGGCCAACGTCCTGACTTTC.

V gene TRBV4-3 combines with J gene TRBJ1-1; the match to TRBD1 covers 10 bases. V trimming: 3 bases; J trimming: 6 bases; junction bases outside the gene matches: 7. Germline CDR1 reads LGHNA; CDR2 reads YSLEER. This CDR3 spans 15 amino acids. CDR3 bases: TGCGCCAGCAGCCAGGACCCGGGACAGGGGTCTGAAGCTTTCTTT. Protein: CASSQDPGQGSEAFF.